Detailed here is one TCR beta chain. This clone was found a few times. Its antigen has not been determined. Qualities for individual bases were not recorded, and no much larger clone is one base off. The cysteine opens and the phenylalanine closes a CDR3 of 15 amino acids. Only the CDR3 portion is preserved as DNA: 45 bases, with reading frame beginning at the first base. The germline V gene (reference sequence) yields MNHEY for CDR1 and SMNVEV for CDR2. V lost 4 bases and J lost 3 bases, and the count of bases not matched to a germline gene is 2. Whole blood was collected in K2EDTA tubes by collaborating institutions according to the institutions' own protocols. For TCRbeta analysis, collaborator samples were shipped as frozen whole blood, as isolated PBMCs, or as DNA extracted from either sample type. The data stem from a study of blood T cell repertoires in COVID-19 (dated by TCRdb to between 2020 and 2021). Looking at the study overall: Collaborator samples came from the United States, Italy and Spain and covered acute and convalescent phases of COVID-19. Where HLA class I and class II types were available, the types were taken from metadata supplied by the sample provider, not from assay-based typing. A de-identified subject ID, COVID-19 status, age in years and sex were almost always included in the sample metadata. Samples came from the ongoing ImmuneRACE study (first 160 participants) plus 1,254 subjects from 6 global collaborators. The repertoires were made available in a free public database intended to serve as a resource for research on the immune response to SARS-CoV-2. The prospective study material was composed of cDNA or gDNA derived from T cells, B-cell-depleted T cells, or PBMCs. The dataset comprised deeply sampled blood TCRbeta repertoires from subjects exposed to, actively infected with, or recovered from COVID-19. Study-wide findings and limitations: The amount of clinical and demographic metadata varied by source and participant and was provided uncurated.

TCRbeta CDR3 regions were amplified from genomic DNA by means of the immunoSEQ Assay, a bias-controlled multiplex PCR. Under the source paper's analysis protocol: Within the assay, amplification of reference gene primers was used to estimate how many nucleated cells each sample contained. To quantify the absolute abundance of each unique TCRbeta CDR3 rearrangement, sequence reads were collapsed and filtered. For each sample, productive Simpson clonality was calculated as the square root of Simpson's diversity index over productive rearrangements. Here the immuneACCESS table is served through TCRdb, limited to in-frame sequences with V and J called. Missing clones are a known gap in these copies; in checked studies unresolved V genes cover under half, and the rest lacks a known reason. V, J and clone size derive from that table, while D and trimming were established from the DNA sequence. Here the sample has tens of thousands of clones; 80% to 90% occur a single time. Around 15% of the sample comes from the top ten.

The V and J segments used are TRBV27 and TRBJ2-5, and 13 junction bases match TRBD2. This receptor was identified in a woman aged 60 to 75 with acute or convalescent COVID-19. Sequencing was performed on peripheral blood. The nucleotide sequence reads TGTGCCAGCAGTTCAACTAGCGGGGGGGAAGAGACCCAGTACTTC. It is translated as CASSSTSGGEETQYF.